The next 25 T cell receptor beta chains were all read from a single sample in a study of blood T cell repertoires in COVID-19. Sequenced by immunoSEQ multiplex PCR; TCRdb stores in-frame clones only, minus some. Of around 440,000 clones in the sample, 88% were seen once. The sample was peripheral blood. The receptors here all came from a woman aged 45-65 years with COVID-19, enrolled during active disease.

Only one count was recorded for this clone. The J gene is TRBJ2-1, the V gene TRBV30; no firm D call. Germline V gene sequence: CDR1 GTSNPN, CDR2 SVGIG (reference sequence). The ends were cut back, 2 bases at V and 0 bases at J, with 11 bases in the middle. The CDR3 consists of 15 residues. The CDR3 nucleotides are TGTGCCTGGAGTCCGCCCGTGAGCTCCTACAATGAGCAGTTCTTC. This encodes CAWSPPVSSYNEQFF.

This chain connects TRBV11-2 to TRBJ1-4; 7 nucleotides line up with TRBD1. Germline values: CDR1 SGHAT, CDR2 FQNNGV. This CDR3 is 14 amino acids long. Trimming removed 9 bases from V and 0 bases from J; junction bases left unmatched: 4. CDR3 nucleotide sequence: TGTGCCAGTTCCACAGGGGCAACTAATGAAAAACTGTTTTTT. It codes for CASSTGATNEKLFF.

This chain links TRBV19 with TRBJ2-3, with 8 positions matching TRBD1. Trimming removed 5 bases from V and 2 bases from J; junction bases left unmatched: 6. This CDR3 is built from 15 residues. CDR1 and CDR2 from the germline V gene are LNHDA and SQIVND (reference sequence). CDR3 protein: CASSVTGDSTDTQYF. CDR3 sequence (DNA): TGTGCCAGTAGTGTGACAGGGGATTCCACAGATACGCAGTATTTT.

This chain links TRBV28 with TRBJ1-1; D is perhaps TRBD1 (6 bases). The germline gives CDR1 MDHEN, CDR2 SYDVKM. The length of the CDR3 is 15 residues. Trimming took 2 bases from V and 4 from J, leaving 14 bases between them. The CDR3 region has the DNA TGTGCCAGCAGTTTAGGGGGGGCTCGTGGCACTGAAGCTTTCTTT. This translates into CASSLGGARGTEAFF.

The chain combines TRBV7-2 with TRBJ1-5; D is uncertain. This CDR3 has 15 residues. Trimming shortened V by 3 bases and J by 0 bases, and 9 bases separated the two germline ends. Looked up from germline, CDR1 is SGHTA and CDR2 is FQGNSA. The CDR3 reads CASSFQFNSNQPQHF. CDR3 DNA: TGTGCCAGCAGCTTCCAGTTTAATAGCAATCAGCCCCAGCATTTT.

The chain is built from TRBV9 and TRBJ2-2; D may be TRBD1 (6 bases). The CDR3 covers 18 residues. With 1 base removed from V and 1 base from J, the gap between germline ends came to 17 bases. CDR1 SGDLS and CDR2 YYNGEE come from the germline V gene. The CDR3: CASSVSARVGGNTGELFF. Written as DNA, the CDR3 is TGTGCCAGCAGCGTATCGGCCCGGGTAGGGGGGAACACCGGGGAGCTGTTTTTT.

The chain joins TRBV28 to TRBJ2-3, with 7 bases lining up with TRBD1. V shed 6 bases and J 4 bases; nucleotides not matched to a gene: 10. This CDR3 has 15 amino acids. Per the germline V gene, CDR1 is MDHEN and CDR2 is SYDVKM. The DNA of the CDR3 is TGTGCCAGCAGAATACCGGGACAGACCCCAGATACGCAGTATTTT. It codes for CASRIPGQTPDTQYF.

The chain is built from TRBV24-1 and TRBJ2-5; 7 bases match TRBD2. In germline, CDR1 is KGHDR, CDR2 SFDVKD. The CDR3 covers 13 residues. Trimming took 3 bases from V and 7 from J; bases not matched to a gene: 4. CDR3 sequence (DNA): TGTGCCACCAGTGATACTGGGAGGGGGACCCAGTACTTC. It specifies CATSDTGRGTQYF.

The chain has TRBV28 and TRBJ1-6; no clear D. This CDR3 comprises 12 residues. V lost 2 bases to trimming and J lost 11 bases, with 7 bases between them. Germline CDR1 reads MDHEN; CDR2 reads SYDVKM. The CDR3: CASSLPRPPLHF. The CDR3 nucleotides read TGTGCCAGCAGTTTACCGCGTCCACCCCTCCACTTT.

The gene calls are TRBV3-1 (or the pseudogene TRBV3-2) and TRBJ2-3; D might be TRBD2 (7 bases). This CDR3 contains 16 residues. Germline V gene sequence: CDR1 LGHDT, CDR2 YNNKEL (reference sequence). With 1 base removed from V and 4 bases from J, the gap between germline ends came to 15 bases. The CDR3 bases are TGTGCCAGCAGCCAAGGGGTGGGGGGGCAGGCAGATACGCAGTATTTT. Its translation: CASSQGVGGQADTQYF.

The chain combines TRBV5-1 with TRBJ1-2, with D uncertain. CDR3 length equals 15 residues. Germline V gives CDR1 SGHRS, CDR2 YFSETQ. Between the trimmed V and J ends, which lost 2 bases and 0 bases, there was a span of 11 bases. The CDR3 sequence is CASSFSPGANYGYTF. CDR3 sequence (DNA): TGCGCCAGCAGCTTTTCCCCCGGGGCTAACTATGGCTACACCTTC.

This chain connects TRBV6-5 to TRBJ2-5; 7 bases match TRBD2. Germline V gene lookup returns CDR1 MNHEY and CDR2 SVGAGI. The CDR3 has 15 residues. V shed 6 bases and J 2 bases; nucleotides not matched to a gene: 9. The CDR3 nucleotides are TGTGCCAGCAGACCGAACTTCGGGGGGCAAGAGACCCAGTACTTC. The encoded protein is CASRPNFGGQETQYF.

The genes are TRBV29-1 and TRBJ2-3; unclear D gene. Trimming shortened V by 3 bases and J by 3 bases, and 13 bases separated the two germline ends. The germline gives CDR1 SQVTM, CDR2 ANQGSEA. This CDR3 has 14 amino acids. The CDR3 nucleotides read TGCAGCGTTGAGAGGCTACTTGGGACAGATACGCAGTATTTT. It specifies CSVERLLGTDTQYF.

The V and J genes are TRBV24-1 and TRBJ2-7; TRBD2 might be the D (6 bases). CDR1 is KGHDR and CDR2 is SFDVKD in the germline V gene. V was clipped by 2 bases and J by 7 bases, with 11 bases between them. This CDR3 region has 13 residues. For the CDR3, the DNA is TGTGCCACCAGTGATTCCCTGCGGGGAGAGCAGTACTTC. It encodes CATSDSLRGEQYF.

V usage is TRBV19 and J usage is TRBJ2-7; maybe TRBD1 (5 bases). The CDR3 is made up of 13 amino acids. V was pared by 7 bases and J by 0 bases, with 10 bases between. Germline CDR1 is LNHDA and CDR2 is SQIVND (reference sequence). In DNA, the CDR3 is TGTGCCAGTAATAAGGGGCCCTCCTACGAGCAGTACTTC. Its translation is CASNKGPSYEQYF. Supplemented by reference TRBV19 and TRBJ2-7, the full variable domain reads DGGITQSPKYLFRKEGQNVTLSCEQNLNHDAMYWYRQDPGQGLRLIYYSQIVNDFQKGDIAEGYSVSREKKESFPLTVTSAQKNPTAFYLCASNKGPSYEQYFGPGTRLTVT.

This chain links TRBV5-6 with TRBJ1-1; D gene ambiguous. Germline lookup yields CDR1 SGHDT and CDR2 YYEEEE. The CDR3 sequence is 13 residues long. Trimming cost V 3 bases and J 8 bases, with 14 bases left between them. DNA for the CDR3: TGTGCCAGCAGCTCTTTAAGCCGCGGGGAAGCTTTCTTT. Amino acid sequence: CASSSLSRGEAFF. The variable domain in full, with the rest retrieved from reference TRBV5-6 and TRBJ1-1, is DAGVTQSPTHLIKTRGQQVTLRCSPKSGHDTVSWYQQALGQGPQFIFQYYEEEERQRGNFPDRFSGHQFPNYSSELNVNALLLGDSALYLCASSSLSRGEAFFGQGTRLTVV.

This clone was counted once. V is TRBV3-1 (or the pseudogene TRBV3-2) and J is TRBJ1-3, with D unresolved. The V end was cut by 0 bases, the J end by 11 bases, with 14 bases between. Germline loops: CDR1 LGHDT, CDR2 YNNKEL (reference sequence). The CDR3 is made up of 14 amino acids. Here the CDR3 reads CASSQDMTAWSIYF. The CDR3, as DNA: TGTGCCAGCAGCCAAGATATGACTGCCTGGTCCATATATTTT.

The rearrangement uses TRBV14 and TRBJ2-5; D is unclear. Trimming removed 4 bases at V and 4 bases at J, with 10 bases between. The V gene's germline CDR1 is SGHDN and CDR2 FVKESK. The CDR3 loop spans 13 amino acids. The CDR3 protein is CASSRVRVETQYF. CDR3 coding DNA: TGTGCCAGCAGCCGGGTACGGGTAGAGACCCAGTACTTC.

J is TRBJ2-7 and V is TRBV4-1, with TRBD1 matching over 8 bases. With 4 bases clipped from V and 3 bases from J, the junction kept 5 bases outside the gene matches. The CDR3 extends over 14 amino acids. From germline, CDR1 is MGHRA and CDR2 YSYEKL. In DNA, the CDR3 is TGCGCCAGCAGCCCGGGACAGGTGGACTACGAGCAGTACTTC. This codes for CASSPGQVDYEQYF.

This chain joins TRBV7-8 and TRBJ2-7, with D possibly TRBD1 on 6 matching bases. This CDR3 is built from 14 residues. Germline loops: CDR1 SGHVS, CDR2 FQNEAQ. V lost 1 base to trimming and J lost 2 bases, with 9 bases between them. The DNA of the CDR3 is TGTGCCAGCAGCTTAGAAGGACAGACCTACGAGCAGTACTTC. Translated: CASSLEGQTYEQYF.

V gene TRBV27 combines with J gene TRBJ2-1; weak D call: TRBD2 (7 bases). V was clipped by 6 bases and J by 9 bases, with 24 bases between them. The CDR3 length is 16 residues. CDR1 is MNHEY and CDR2 is SMNVEV in the germline V gene (reference sequence). CDR3 amino acids: CASSPPGAGASGEQFF. Here the CDR3 DNA reads TGTGCCAGCAGCCCCCCCGGGGCGGGGGCCTCGGGTGAGCAGTTCTTC.

This clone was seen more than once but under ten times. The chain is built from TRBV10-3 and TRBJ2-7; 7 nucleotides align to TRBD1. The CDR3 has 15 amino acids. CDR1 ENHRY and CDR2 SYGVKD come from the germline V gene. Losses at the gene ends were 3 bases for V and 2 bases for J; bases not matched to a gene: 7. The CDR3 nucleotides read TGTGCCATCAGTGATCCTGGACAGGCAGCCTACGAGCAGTACTTC. Translation gives CAISDPGQAAYEQYF.

V is TRBV4-2 and J is TRBJ2-7; 9 nucleotides align to TRBD1. CDR3 size: 17 residues. Germline V gene data show CDR1 as LGHNA and CDR2 as YNFKEQ. V dropped 1 base and J dropped 6; count of bases not matched to a gene: 13. As DNA, the CDR3 is TGTGCCAGCAGCCAAGGATCGGGTGCCGGGACAGGGTTCGAGCAGTACTTC. Translating it yields CASSQGSGAGTGFEQYF.

The genes are TRBV30 and TRBJ2-7; possible D gene TRBD1, 6 bases. This CDR3 comprises 14 residues. Per the germline V gene, CDR1 is GTSNPN and CDR2 is SVGIG (reference sequence). Trimming took 4 bases from V and 4 from J, leaving 17 bases between them. The CDR3 here is CAWTPGQGVYEQYF. The CDR3 DNA follows: TGTGCCTGGACTCCGGGACAAGGGGTATACGAGCAGTACTTC.

This chain connects TRBV30 to TRBJ1-1, with D possibly being TRBD1 (6 bases). V was pared by 1 base and J by 6 bases, with 12 bases between. The germline V gene has CDR1 GTSNPN and CDR2 SVGIG (reference sequence). This CDR3 has 13 amino acids. CDR3 DNA sequence: TGTGCCTGGAGTGCCACAGGGTGGGCTGAAGCTTTCTTT. This sequence encodes CAWSATGWAEAFF.